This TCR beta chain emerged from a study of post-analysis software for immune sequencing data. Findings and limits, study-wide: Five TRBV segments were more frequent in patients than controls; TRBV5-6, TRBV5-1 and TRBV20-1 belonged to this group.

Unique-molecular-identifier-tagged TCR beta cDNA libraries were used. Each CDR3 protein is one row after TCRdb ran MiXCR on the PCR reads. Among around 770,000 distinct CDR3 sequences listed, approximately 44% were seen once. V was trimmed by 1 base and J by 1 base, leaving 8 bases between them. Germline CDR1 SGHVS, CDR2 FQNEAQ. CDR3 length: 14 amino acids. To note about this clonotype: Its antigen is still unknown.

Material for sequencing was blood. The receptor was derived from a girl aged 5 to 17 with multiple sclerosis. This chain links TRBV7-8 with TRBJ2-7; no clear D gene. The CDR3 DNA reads TGTGCCAGCAGCTTAGGTATCAGTTCCTACGAGCAGTACTTC. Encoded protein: CASSLGISSYEQYF.